This T cell receptor (beta chain) is from a study of cytomegalovirus exposure and HLA in healthy donors. Findings of the study overall: Cytomegalovirus-associated status was assigned to 164 TCR beta chains. Through in vitro validation, three CMV-associated chains were shown to be specific for CMV antigens. Presence/absence analyses supposed approximately even sequencing depth among donors.

PCR was performed using 60 Vbeta and 13 Jbeta primers. Sequenced by immunoSEQ multiplex PCR; TCRdb stores in-frame clones only, minus some. The table includes under 150,000 clones, approximately 82% detected once. Germline V lookup: CDR1 LGHNA, CDR2 YNFKEQ. With 0 bases removed from V and 9 bases from J, the gap between germline ends came to 14 bases. This CDR3 has 14 residues. To note about this clone: Antigen unknown.

The rearrangement uses TRBV4-2 and TRBJ2-5; possible D gene TRBD2, 5 bases. The clonotype was recovered from a boy aged 2 to 10 in good health and CMV-seronegative. Sequencing was performed on PBMCs. DNA of the CDR3: TGTGCCAGCAGCCAAGACGGGGAGAGGCGGGCCCAGTACTTC. It translates to CASSQDGERRAQYF.